The sequence of this TCR beta chain was determined in a study of radiotherapy plus CTLA-4 blockade in lung cancer. Study-wide background: Objective responses were observed in 15% to 20% of patients, and disease control was achieved by just over 30%.

Profiling relied on immunoSEQ multiplex PCR, and the TCRdb table lists in-frame clones only, not all of them. The data show roughly 71,000 clones, 78% seen once. The CDR3 runs to 13 residues. V dropped 8 bases and J dropped 0 bases, with 10 bases sitting between them. Germline assignment: CDR1 SNHLY and CDR2 FYNNEI. V and J are TRBV2 and TRBJ1-1, with D perhaps TRBD1 (5 bases). Sequences were derived from peripheral blood, sampled from a patient treated with radiotherapy plus ipilimumab. The TCR sequence derives from a human donor with non-small cell lung cancer who had a complete response to radiotherapy plus ipilimumab. The CDR3 protein is CASGWGMNTEAFF. The CDR3 DNA reads TGTGCCAGCGGGTGGGGGATGAACACTGAAGCTTTCTTT.